Listed here are 15 T cell receptor beta chains from one sample, sequenced in a study of kidney transplant recipient with SARS-CoV-2 infection. TCRdb itself ran the reads through MiXCR, one entry per CDR3 protein. The sample records 200,000 to 300,000 distinct CDR3 sequences, around 26% being singletons. The sample consisted of a blood sample, taken at baseline and on day 111 from a kidney transplant recipient. These receptors originate from a male patient in his 30s who had COVID-19 and was a kidney transplant recipient. Some T cells may be supplied by the graft donor.

About this clonotype: Just one base apart from a much larger clone, this may be a read error. The chain is built from TRBV5-4 and TRBJ1-1; D might be TRBD1 (5 bases). This CDR3 is built from 13 residues. Per germline, CDR1 SGHNT and CDR2 YYREEE (reference sequence). CDR3 sequence reads: CANSHQGNTEAFF. The CDR3 DNA follows: TGTGCCAACAGCCATCAGGGGAACACTGAAGCTTTCTTT.

This clonotype was seen many times. No DNA is shown, since the ends of the CDR3 on it are uncertain; the CDR3 is the one TCRdb lists. This chain joins TRBV7-5 and TRBJ1-2. TRBV7-5 counts as a pseudogene. The length of the CDR3 is 19 amino acids, counting both ends. CDR3 sequence: CISVPETWNEVGKTYGYTF.

This clonotype was seen a few times. The rearrangement links TRBV19 to TRBJ2-1, with a possible D match to TRBD2 (6 bases). There are 15 residues in the CDR3. The V gene's germline CDR1 is LNHDA and CDR2 SQIVND (reference sequence). V lost 3 bases and J 4 bases, leaving 13 bases between the germline ends. CDR3 amino acids: CASSMIIGGYNEQFF. DNA of the CDR3: TGTGCCAGTAGTATGATAATCGGGGGATACAATGAGCAGTTCTTC. The full variable domain, rest sourced from reference TRBV19 and TRBJ2-1, is DGGITQSPKYLFRKEGQNVTLSCEQNLNHDAMYWYRQDPGQGLRLIYYSQIVNDFQKGDIAEGYSVSREKKESFPLTVTSAQKNPTAFYLCASSMIIGGYNEQFFGPGTRLTVL.

This clonotype was recorded at least ten times. This rearrangement joins TRBV5-1 to TRBJ1-6, with D uncertain. This CDR3 region has 16 residues. V dropped 4 bases and J dropped 4 bases, with 15 bases sitting between them. Germline V gene lookup returns CDR1 SGHRS and CDR2 YFSETQ. CDR3 coding DNA: TGCGCCAGCAGCCTAACAGTATCTGAATATAATTCACCCCTCCACTTT. Translating gives CASSLTVSEYNSPLHF. The full variable domain, rest sourced from reference TRBV5-1 and TRBJ1-6, is KAGVTQTPRYLIKTRGQQVTLSCSPISGHRSVSWYQQTPGQGLQFLFEYFSETQRNKGNFPGRFSGRQFSNSRSEMNVSTLELGDSALYLCASSLTVSEYNSPLHFGNGTRLTVT.

This clonotype was detected only once. A much more abundant neighbour one base away suggests this may be a read error. This chain links TRBV6-5 with TRBJ2-3; no definite D call. Germline lookup yields CDR1 MNHEY and CDR2 SVGAGI. The CDR3 has 13 amino acids. The CDR3 loop reads CVSSLRRTDTQYF. The CDR3 nucleotides read TGTGTCAGCAGTCTTCGACGCACAGATACGCAGTATTTT.

In the case of this clonotype: This clone may be a read error of a much larger clone one base away. This chain links TRBV12-3 or TRBV12-4 with TRBJ1-5; 10 bases align to TRBD1. This CDR3 has 15 residues. The CDR3 DNA is TGTGCCAGCAAAGTGGGACAGGGGAGCAGTCAGCCCCAGCATTTT. It yields the protein CASKVGQGSSQPQHF.

This clonotype was counted at least ten times. The gene calls are TRBV19 and TRBJ1-5; D remains ambiguous. Trimming stripped 2 bases from V and 6 bases from J, with 8 bases between. The germline V gene encodes CDR1 LNHDA and CDR2 SQIVND (reference sequence). The CDR3 contains 13 residues. The CDR3 DNA reads TGTGCCAGTAGTATAAGGGAGGGTCAGCCCCAGCATTTT. This translates into CASSIREGQPQHF.

This clonotype was detected ten times or more. In nucleotides, the CDR3 is TGTGCCAGCAGCGCGGGACTAGCGGGGAACACCGGGGAGCTGTTTTTT. Its translation: CASSAGLAGNTGELFF. This chain uses TRBV5-4 with TRBJ2-2; 12 bases line up with TRBD2. The CDR3 loop spans 16 amino acids. V shed 4 bases, J shed 1 base, and the junction held 2 bases outside the gene matches. In germline, CDR1 is SGHNT, CDR2 YYREEE (reference sequence).

This clonotype was seen many times. The V gene is TRBV5-4, the J gene TRBJ1-2; D is ambiguous. The CDR3 is made up of 16 amino acids. CDR1 is SGHNT, CDR2 YYREEE, per germline (reference sequence). V lost 7 bases and J lost 4, with 23 bases in between. The CDR3 loop reads CASAHGVPGKTYGYTF. CDR3 coding DNA: TGTGCCAGCGCTCACGGCGTACCAGGAAAGACCTATGGCTACACCTTC.

This rearrangement joins TRBV22-1 to TRBJ2-6. TRBV22-1 is tagged as a pseudogene. There are 18 residues in the CDR3. For the CDR3, the DNA is TGTCCTGGGAGTGGCATAGAAAGCGAACAAAGTCGGGCCAACGTCCTGACTTTC. Protein sequence: CPGSGIESEQSRANVLTF.

Ten or more counts support this clonotype. The chain joins TRBV7-2 to TRBJ2-7; the match to TRBD2 covers 10 bases. V was clipped by 3 bases and J by 2 bases; unmatched bases: 7. The CDR3 extends over 16 amino acids. CDR1 and CDR2 from the germline V gene are SGHTA and FQGNSA. In nucleotides, the CDR3 is TGTGCCAGCAGCTTTACAGCGGGAGGGACGCCCTACGAGCAGTACTTC. Amino acids: CASSFTAGGTPYEQYF.

Comments on this clonotype: One base away lies a much larger clone, so this may be a sequencing read error. This sequence joins TRBV6-8 and TRBJ2-5, with 7 bases matching TRBD1. V was clipped by 8 bases and J by 11 bases; unmatched bases: 14. The CDR3 covers 13 residues. CDR1 and CDR2 (germline): MNHGY, SAAAGT. CDR3 protein: CASGGTDRVEQYF. DNA for the CDR3: TGTGCCAGCGGTGGCACAGACAGGGTGGAGCAGTACTTC.

As regards this clonotype: A far larger clone differs by one base, so this is likely a read error. The V and J genes are TRBV7-9 and TRBJ2-3; 7 positions agree with TRBD2. The J call may be faulty, since TRBJ2-5 better matches the DNA end. The V gene's germline CDR1 is SEHNR and CDR2 FQNEAQ (reference sequence). The CDR3 spans 13 residues. The CDR3 DNA is TGTGCCGTGAGAGGGGAGGGTCGAGAGACCCAGTACTTC. Translating it yields CAVRGEGRETQYF.

This clonotype has at least ten counts. This sequence joins TRBV12-2 and TRBJ1-2. TRBV12-2 is designated a pseudogene. This CDR3 spans 17 amino acids. This CDR3 reads CASRAHQTPRKTYGYTF. As DNA, the CDR3 is TGTGCAAGTCGCGCCCATCAGACTCCACGAAAGACCTATGGCTACACCTTC.

This clonotype was seen many times. This chain uses TRBV28 with TRBJ2-1; D is possibly TRBD2 (6 bases). V was pared by 7 bases and J by 10 bases, with 11 bases between. CDR1 is MDHEN, CDR2 SYDVKM, per germline. The CDR3 covers 11 residues. CDR3 protein: CASILSGEQFF. As DNA, the CDR3 is TGTGCCAGCATCCTCAGCGGGGAGCAGTTCTTC. The entire variable domain, with the rest obtained from reference TRBV28 and TRBJ2-1, is as follows: DVKVTQSSRYLVKRTGEKVFLECVQDMDHENMFWYRQDPGLGLRLIYFSYDVKMKEKGDIPEGYSVSREKKERFSLILESASTNQTSMYLCASILSGEQFFGPGTRLTVL.